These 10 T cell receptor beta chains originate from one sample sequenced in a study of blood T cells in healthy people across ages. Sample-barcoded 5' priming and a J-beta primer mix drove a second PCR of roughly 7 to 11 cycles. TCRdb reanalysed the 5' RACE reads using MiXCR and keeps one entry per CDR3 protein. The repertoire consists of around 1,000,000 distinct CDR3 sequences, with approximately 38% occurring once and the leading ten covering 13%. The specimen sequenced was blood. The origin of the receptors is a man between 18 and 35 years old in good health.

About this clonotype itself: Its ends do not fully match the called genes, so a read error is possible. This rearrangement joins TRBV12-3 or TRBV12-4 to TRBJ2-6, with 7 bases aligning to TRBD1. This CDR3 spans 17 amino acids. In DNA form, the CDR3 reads TGCGCCAGCAGTAGTCTCAGGGGGTCCTCTGGGGCCAACGTCCTGACTTTC. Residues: CASSSLRGSSGANVLTF.

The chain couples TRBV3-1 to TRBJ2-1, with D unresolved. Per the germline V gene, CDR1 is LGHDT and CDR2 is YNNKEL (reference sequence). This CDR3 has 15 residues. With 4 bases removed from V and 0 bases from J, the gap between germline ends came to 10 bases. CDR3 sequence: CASSPKVGSYNEQFF. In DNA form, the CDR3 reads TGTGCCAGCAGCCCCAAAGTGGGCTCCTACAATGAGCAGTTCTTC.

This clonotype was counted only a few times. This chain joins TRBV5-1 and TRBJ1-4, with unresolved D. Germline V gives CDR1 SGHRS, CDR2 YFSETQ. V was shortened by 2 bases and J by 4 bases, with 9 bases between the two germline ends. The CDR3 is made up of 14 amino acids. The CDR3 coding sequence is TGCGCCAGCAGCTTCGCGCGGAGTAATGAAAAACTGTTTTTT. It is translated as CASSFARSNEKLFF. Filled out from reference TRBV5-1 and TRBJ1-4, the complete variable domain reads KAGVTQTPRYLIKTRGQQVTLSCSPISGHRSVSWYQQTPGQGLQFLFEYFSETQRNKGNFPGRFSGRQFSNSRSEMNVSTLELGDSALYLCASSFARSNEKLFFGSGTQLSVL.

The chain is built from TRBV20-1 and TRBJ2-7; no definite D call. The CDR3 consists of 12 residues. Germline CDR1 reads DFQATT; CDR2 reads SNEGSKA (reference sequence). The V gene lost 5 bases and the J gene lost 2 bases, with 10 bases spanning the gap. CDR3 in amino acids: CSASAAPYEQYF. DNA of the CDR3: TGCAGTGCTTCGGCAGCTCCCTACGAGCAGTACTTC.

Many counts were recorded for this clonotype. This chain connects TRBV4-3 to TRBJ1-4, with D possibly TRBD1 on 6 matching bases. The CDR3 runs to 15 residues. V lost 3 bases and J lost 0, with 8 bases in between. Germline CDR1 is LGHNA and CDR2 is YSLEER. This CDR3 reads CASSQDSTTNEKLFF. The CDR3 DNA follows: TGCGCCAGCAGCCAGGACAGCACAACTAATGAAAAACTGTTTTTT.

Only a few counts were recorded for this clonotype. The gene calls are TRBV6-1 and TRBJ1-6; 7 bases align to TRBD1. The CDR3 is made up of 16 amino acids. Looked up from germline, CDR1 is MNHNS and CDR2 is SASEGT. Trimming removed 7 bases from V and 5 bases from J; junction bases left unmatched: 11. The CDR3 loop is CASKGQPHDDNSPLHF. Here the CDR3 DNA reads TGTGCCAGCAAGGGACAGCCTCACGACGATAATTCACCCCTCCACTTT.

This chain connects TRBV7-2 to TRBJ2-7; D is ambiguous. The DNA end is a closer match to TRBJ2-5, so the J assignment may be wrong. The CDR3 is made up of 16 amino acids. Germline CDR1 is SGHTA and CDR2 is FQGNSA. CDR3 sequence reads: CASSPLNTISAKTQYF. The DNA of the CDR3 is TGTGCCAGCAGCCCTTTAAATACCATATCGGCTAAGACCCAGTACTTC.

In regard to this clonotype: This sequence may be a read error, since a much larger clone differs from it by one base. The CDR3 protein is CASSLAGGPNNEQYF. The CDR3, as DNA: TGCGCCAGCAGCTTGGCGGGGGGCCCTAACAATGAGCAGTACTTC. The rearrangement joins TRBV5-1 to TRBJ2-7, with D perhaps TRBD2 (7 bases). CDR3 length: 15 residues. With 0 bases removed from V and 7 bases from J, the gap between germline ends came to 17 bases. Germline V lookup: CDR1 SGHRS, CDR2 YFSETQ.

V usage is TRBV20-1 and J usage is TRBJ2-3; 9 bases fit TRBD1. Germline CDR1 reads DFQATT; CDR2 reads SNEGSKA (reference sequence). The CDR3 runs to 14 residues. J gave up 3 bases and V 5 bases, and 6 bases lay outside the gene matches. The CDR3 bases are TGCAGTGCTCCGACAGGGGGAAGAACAGATACGCAGTATTTT. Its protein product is CSAPTGGRTDTQYF.

Written as DNA, the CDR3 is TGTGCCAGCAGTGTAGGATCAGGGAATAGTGGCTACACCTTC. This codes for CASSVGSGNSGYTF. The chain links TRBV12-3 or TRBV12-4 to TRBJ1-2; D perhaps matches TRBD1 (5 bases). Trimming cost V 5 bases and J 7 bases, with 17 bases left between them. This CDR3 is built from 14 residues.